These 30 T cell receptor beta chains were sequenced from one sample in a study of tissue T cells after allogeneic stem cell transplantation. Only in-frame clones appear in the TCRdb table, and some are missing; sequencing was by immunoSEQ multiplex PCR. Of 25,000 to 35,000 clones detected, approximately 83% appear once; the ten largest clones hold less than 4%. The sample was blood, taken before transplantation. Receptors were obtained from a woman aged 18-49 years who later had graft-versus-host disease after an allogeneic stem cell transplant.

V gene TRBV7-9 combines with J gene TRBJ2-7; 12 bases are shared with TRBD1. The CDR3 is made up of 15 amino acids. V gave up 4 bases and J gave up 5 bases; unmatched junction bases: 6. Germline lookup yields CDR1 SEHNR and CDR2 FQNEAQ (reference sequence). The CDR3 sequence is CASSSGGQGADEQYF. The CDR3 DNA reads as TGTGCCAGCAGCTCCGGGGGACAGGGGGCTGACGAGCAGTACTTC. Combining the CDR3 with reference TRBV7-9 and TRBJ2-7 gives the whole variable domain DTGVSQNPRHKITKRGQNVTFRCDPISEHNRLYWYRQTLGQGPEFLTYFQNEAQLEKSRLLSDRFSAERPKGSFSTLEIQRTEQGDSAMYLCASSSGGQGADEQYFGPGTRLTVT.

The rearrangement uses TRBV7-9 and TRBJ2-1, with 8 positions matching TRBD2. Trimming removed 4 bases from V and 8 bases from J; junction bases left unmatched: 16. Looked up from germline, CDR1 is SEHNR and CDR2 is FQNEAQ (reference sequence). CDR3 length: 17 residues. The CDR3 sequence is CASSYRAGGRLDYEQFF. The CDR3 DNA reads as TGTGCCAGCAGCTATAGAGCTGGCGGGAGGCTTGATTATGAGCAGTTCTTC.

This sequence joins TRBV7-2 and TRBJ1-1, with TRBD1 as a possible D gene (5 bases). Germline V gene sequence: CDR1 SGHTA, CDR2 FQGNSA. The germline V and J ends were trimmed by 4 bases and 2 bases, with 11 bases remaining between them. The CDR3 is made up of 14 amino acids. The CDR3 DNA reads as TGTGCCAGCAGCTGGCGGGGGGGAAACACTGAAGCTTTCTTT. Its protein product is CASSWRGGNTEAFF. Full variable domain (missing parts from reference TRBV7-2 and TRBJ1-1): GAGVSQSPSNKVTEKGKDVELRCDPISGHTALYWYRQSLGQGLEFLIYFQGNSAPDKSGLPSDRFSAERTGGSVSTLTIQRTQQEDSAVYLCASSWRGGNTEAFFGQGTRLTVV.

This chain connects TRBV27 to TRBJ2-7; D perhaps matches TRBD1 (5 bases). Per germline, CDR1 MNHEY and CDR2 SMNVEV (reference sequence). The germline V and J ends were trimmed by 2 bases and 5 bases, with 10 bases remaining between them. The CDR3 spans 13 residues. CDR3 protein: CASSLQGRNEQYF. In DNA form, the CDR3 reads TGTGCCAGCAGTTTACAGGGAAGGAACGAGCAGTACTTC.

The chain links TRBV7-2 to TRBJ1-1; D not certain. The CDR3 runs to 12 residues. Looked up from germline, CDR1 is SGHTA and CDR2 is FQGNSA. Trimming shortened V by 1 base and J by 11 bases, and 11 bases separated the two germline ends. The CDR3 loop reads CASSLVGRDAFF. CDR3 coding DNA: TGTGCCAGCAGCTTAGTAGGCAGAGACGCTTTCTTT.

The chain employs TRBV2 and TRBJ1-5; TRBD1 might be the D (6 bases). The CDR3 is made up of 15 amino acids. Germline V gene sequence: CDR1 SNHLY, CDR2 FYNNEI. Trimming removed 3 bases at V and 7 bases at J, with 16 bases between. The CDR3, as DNA: TGTGCCAGCAGTGACGGGGGCGGGAAGCGGCAGCCCCAGCATTTT. Translating gives CASSDGGGKRQPQHF.

V is TRBV19 and J is TRBJ2-3; TRBD2 matches 7 bases. V gave up 3 bases and J gave up 1 base; unmatched junction bases: 4. This CDR3 spans 15 amino acids. Germline V gene sequence: CDR1 LNHDA, CDR2 SQIVND (reference sequence). CDR3 sequence: CASSIGLAGTDTQYF. CDR3 coding DNA: TGTGCCAGTAGTATTGGGCTAGCGGGCACAGATACGCAGTATTTT.

This rearrangement joins TRBV3-1 (or the pseudogene TRBV3-2) to TRBJ1-2; no clear D. The CDR3 extends over 14 amino acids. Trimming left V 0 bases short and J 7 bases short, with 12 bases between. CDR1 and CDR2 from the germline V gene are LGHDT and YNNKEL (reference sequence). CDR3 region: CASSQDQRAVGYTF. CDR3 DNA sequence: TGTGCCAGCAGCCAAGATCAAAGGGCAGTTGGCTACACCTTC.

This clone was seen a few times. The V gene is TRBV5-6, the J gene TRBJ2-7; tentatively, D is TRBD1 or TRBD2 (5 bases each). The V and J ends lost 5 bases and 4 bases respectively, with 19 bases between them. CDR1 and CDR2 (germline): SGHDT, YYEEEE. The CDR3 length is 15 residues. As DNA, the CDR3 is TGTGCCAGCAGGGGGTATGGGACCTCGCCGTACGAGCAGTACTTC. It yields the protein CASRGYGTSPYEQYF.

This chain joins TRBV6-5 and TRBJ2-2; no clear D. V dropped 6 bases and J dropped 6 bases, with 14 bases sitting between them. Germline V gene data show CDR1 as MNHEY and CDR2 as SVGAGI. The CDR3 totals 14 residues. The CDR3, as DNA: TGTGCCAGCAGCTCTGAAGCACCGCCCGGGGAGCTGTTTTTT. This gives the protein CASSSEAPPGELFF.

This clone occurred a few times. The gene calls are TRBV4-1 and TRBJ2-1; 12 bases are shared with TRBD2. Germline CDR1 is MGHRA and CDR2 is YSYEKL. The CDR3 totals 17 residues. The J segment lost 7 bases and the V segment lost 3 bases, leaving 10 bases of the junction unmatched. CDR3 protein: CASSQPSGRAPRNEQFF. CDR3 DNA: TGCGCCAGCAGCCAGCCTAGCGGGAGGGCCCCGAGGAATGAGCAGTTCTTC.

This chain joins TRBV24-1 and TRBJ2-5, with 7 bases lining up with TRBD1. The V segment lost 4 bases and the J segment 2 bases; nucleotides outside the gene matches: 9. This CDR3 is 16 amino acids long. The germline V gene encodes CDR1 KGHDR and CDR2 SFDVKD. The chain's CDR3 is CATSDHTGTVQETQYF. DNA of the CDR3: TGTGCCACCAGTGACCATACCGGGACAGTTCAAGAGACCCAGTACTTC.

The chain uses TRBV19 and TRBJ1-2; D remains unclear. The CDR3 runs to 13 residues. V lost 5 bases and J 4 bases, leaving 11 bases between the germline ends. The V gene's germline CDR1 is LNHDA and CDR2 SQIVND (reference sequence). In nucleotides, the CDR3 is TGTGCCAGTAGTCCAGGACCGGGCTATGGCTACACCTTC. Its protein product is CASSPGPGYGYTF.

This chain links TRBV4-3 with TRBJ2-1; the match to TRBD1 covers 8 bases. CDR3 length equals 15 residues. The germline V gene has CDR1 LGHNA and CDR2 YSLEER. The junction had 8 bases not matched to a gene; V was cut back by 4 bases and J by 6 bases. The CDR3: CASSLGAGGRNEQFF. In DNA, the CDR3 is TGCGCCAGCAGCCTAGGGGCAGGGGGCCGCAATGAGCAGTTCTTC.

This chain joins TRBV5-6 and TRBJ2-3, with 7 bases lining up with TRBD2. Germline V gene lookup returns CDR1 SGHDT and CDR2 YYEEEE. Trimming cost V 1 base and J 2 bases; bases outside gene matches: 7. The CDR3 runs to 16 residues. The CDR3 spells CASSLTGGRFTDTQYF. The CDR3 DNA follows: TGTGCCAGCAGCTTGACAGGCGGGAGATTCACAGATACGCAGTATTTT.

V usage is TRBV12-5 and J usage is TRBJ1-1, with no clear D. Germline V CDR1 and CDR2: LGHNT, FRNRAP. The CDR3 sequence is 14 residues long. The V end lost 5 bases, the J end lost 6 bases, and 16 bases lay between the germline ends. DNA of the CDR3: TGTGCTAGTGGTCCCCCCCGGCAGGCGCCTGAAGCTTTCTTT. This sequence encodes CASGPPRQAPEAFF.

The V gene is TRBV7-9, the J gene TRBJ1-1, with TRBD1 matching over 8 bases. Germline V gene data show CDR1 as SEHNR and CDR2 as FQNEAQ (reference sequence). With V trimmed by 0 bases and J by 3 bases, 0 bases remained unmatched. There are 14 residues in the CDR3. CDR3 sequence: CASSLADRDTEAFF. Written as DNA, the CDR3 is TGTGCCAGCAGCTTAGCGGACAGGGACACTGAAGCTTTCTTT. Variable domain in full (rest from reference TRBV7-9 and TRBJ1-1): DTGVSQNPRHKITKRGQNVTFRCDPISEHNRLYWYRQTLGQGPEFLTYFQNEAQLEKSRLLSDRFSAERPKGSFSTLEIQRTEQGDSAMYLCASSLADRDTEAFFGQGTRLTVV.

This clone was seen just once. The CDR3 nucleotides read TGTGCCAGCAGCCCCGGGACAGGGGTCTACGAGCAGTACTTC. Its protein is CASSPGTGVYEQYF. This sequence joins TRBV7-2 and TRBJ2-7, with 10 bases that match TRBD1. The V gene end was trimmed by 5 bases and the J gene end by 3 bases; junction bases not matched to a gene: 4. Germline V gene data show CDR1 as SGHTA and CDR2 as FQGNSA. The CDR3 runs to 14 residues.

The chain recombines TRBV7-4 with TRBJ2-1, with D unresolved. With 2 bases removed from V and 5 bases from J, the gap between germline ends came to 4 bases. This CDR3 is 12 amino acids long. CDR1 SGHVT and CDR2 SQSDAQ come from the germline V gene. As DNA, the CDR3 is TGTGCCAGCAGCTTAACCAACAATGAGCAGTTCTTC. It specifies CASSLTNNEQFF.

The chain combines TRBV4-3 with TRBJ2-3, with D unclear. CDR1 is LGHNA and CDR2 is YSLEER in the germline V gene. The CDR3 has 16 amino acids. V was clipped by 0 bases and J by 2 bases, with 12 bases between them. In nucleotides, the CDR3 is TGCGCCAGCAGCCAAGAGGGCCGGACGCCCACAGATACGCAGTATTTT. Its translation: CASSQEGRTPTDTQYF.

This clone was seen a single time. V usage is TRBV6-2 or TRBV6-3 and J usage is TRBJ1-1; TRBD1 agrees at 9 bases. The CDR3 totals 18 residues. Germline CDR1 reads MNHEY; CDR2 reads SVGEGT. The ends lost 4 bases at V and 0 bases at J; junction bases unmatched: 12. DNA for the CDR3: TGTGCCAGCAGTTGGGGACAGGGAATGCTGCTGGTGAACACTGAAGCTTTCTTT. Its translation: CASSWGQGMLLVNTEAFF.

This clone was observed a single time. The chain combines TRBV28 with TRBJ2-7; 7 bases agree with TRBD1. V shed 5 bases, J shed 1 base, and the junction held 14 bases outside the gene matches. The V gene's germline CDR1 is MDHEN and CDR2 SYDVKM. The length of the CDR3 is 17 residues. The CDR3 loop reads CASSPQSPGQSSYEQYF. The CDR3, as DNA: TGTGCCAGCAGTCCCCAATCACCGGGACAGAGTTCCTACGAGCAGTACTTC.

This chain links TRBV3-1 (or the pseudogene TRBV3-2) with TRBJ1-6; perhaps TRBD1 as D (6 bases). This CDR3 is 15 amino acids long. Per germline, CDR1 LGHDT and CDR2 YNNKEL (reference sequence). Deletions cut 2 bases from V and 8 bases from J, with 13 bases between. Here the CDR3 reads CASSQKQGLYSPLHF. CDR3 bases: TGTGCCAGCAGCCAAAAACAGGGTCTATATTCACCCCTCCACTTT.

The rearrangement uses TRBV18 and TRBJ2-7; D unclear. V lost 3 bases and J lost 5, with 20 bases in between. CDR1 and CDR2 from the germline V gene are KGHSH and LQKENI. The CDR3 spans 16 residues. CDR3 amino acids: CASSPTASSGNHEQYF. CDR3 nucleotides: TGTGCCAGCTCACCTACCGCCTCGTCTGGGAATCACGAGCAGTACTTC.

This clone was seen a single time. The rearrangement joins TRBV5-1 to TRBJ2-7, with D perhaps assigned TRBD1 or TRBD2 (5 bases each). V dropped 0 bases and J dropped 0 bases, with 7 bases sitting between them. The CDR3 has 14 amino acids. In germline, CDR1 is SGHRS, CDR2 YFSETQ. The CDR3 nucleotides are TGCGCCAGCAGCTTGGCGGGACCCTCCTACGAGCAGTACTTC. Amino acids: CASSLAGPSYEQYF.

The gene calls are TRBV7-9 and TRBJ1-6, with D uncertain. Germline-derived CDR1 and CDR2 are SEHNR and FQNEAQ (reference sequence). CDR3 size: 12 residues. The V gene lost 3 bases and the J gene lost 8 bases, with 5 bases spanning the gap. The CDR3 protein is CASSFGDSPLHF. DNA of the CDR3: TGTGCCAGCAGCTTCGGCGATTCACCCCTCCACTTT.

Note on this clone: The identical CDR3 is also encoded by other nucleotide sequences in the sample. V is TRBV7-9 and J is TRBJ2-3; a possible D gene is TRBD2 (5 bases). V was shortened by 5 bases and J by 4 bases, with 10 bases between the two germline ends. The germline CDR1 and CDR2 sequences are SEHNR and FQNEAQ (reference sequence). The CDR3 extends over 13 amino acids. The CDR3: CASSPRGPDTQYF. The CDR3 DNA reads as TGTGCCAGCAGCCCCCGGGGTCCAGATACGCAGTATTTT.

The chain joins TRBV5-1 to TRBJ1-4; no firm D call. CDR1 is SGHRS and CDR2 is YFSETQ in the germline V gene. The CDR3 contains 15 residues. Trimming removed 7 bases from V and 3 bases from J, with 16 bases in between. CDR3 sequence: CASRGYGEANEKLFF. The CDR3 DNA follows: TGCGCCAGCCGTGGCTATGGGGAAGCTAATGAAAAACTGTTTTTT.

This clone was seen a handful of times. The V and J genes are TRBV4-1 and TRBJ1-6; a weak D match, TRBD1 (5 bases). CDR1 and CDR2 (germline): MGHRA, YSYEKL. Trimming took 3 bases from V and 0 from J, leaving 12 bases between them. This CDR3 region has 17 residues. The CDR3 DNA is TGCGCCAGCAGCCATCGTGGGGCGAGCTCCTATAATTCACCCCTCCACTTT. Its protein is CASSHRGASSYNSPLHF.

In this sample, this clone turned up once. This chain joins TRBV3-1 (or the pseudogene TRBV3-2) and TRBJ2-7; TRBD2 is a possible D gene (6 bases). Germline-derived CDR1 and CDR2 are LGHDT and YNNKEL (reference sequence). The V and J ends lost 3 bases and 0 bases respectively, with 9 bases between them. The CDR3 extends over 14 amino acids. The CDR3 loop is CASSHRGISYEQYF. The CDR3 region has the DNA TGTGCCAGCAGCCATCGGGGGATCTCCTACGAGCAGTACTTC.